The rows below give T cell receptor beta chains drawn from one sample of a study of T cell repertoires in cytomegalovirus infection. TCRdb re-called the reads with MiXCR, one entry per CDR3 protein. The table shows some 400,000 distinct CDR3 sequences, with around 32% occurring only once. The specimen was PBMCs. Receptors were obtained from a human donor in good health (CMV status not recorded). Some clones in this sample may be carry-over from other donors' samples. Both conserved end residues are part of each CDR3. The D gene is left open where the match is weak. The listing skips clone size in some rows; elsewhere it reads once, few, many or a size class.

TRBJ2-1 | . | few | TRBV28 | CASSLMSSYNEQFF | TGTGCCAGCAGTTTAATGTCCTCCTACAATGAGCAGTTCTTC
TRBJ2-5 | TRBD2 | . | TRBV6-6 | CASRTGLAEQETQYF | TGTGCCAGCAGAACGGGACTAGCGGAACAAGAGACCCAGTACTTC
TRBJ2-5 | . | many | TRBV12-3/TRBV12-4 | CASSLPGLETQYF | TGTGCCAGCAGTTTGCCAGGGCTTGAGACCCAGTACTTC
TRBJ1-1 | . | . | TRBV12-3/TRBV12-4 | CASSLEASNTEAFF | TGTGCCAGCAGTTTGGAGGCATCGAACACTGAAGCTTTCTTT
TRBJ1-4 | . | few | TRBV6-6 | CASSYSGTTNEKLFF | TGTGCCAGCAGTTACTCAGGAACAACTAATGAAAAACTGTTTTTT
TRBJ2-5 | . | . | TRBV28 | CASSTTRDGQETPYF | TGTGCCAGCAGTACCACCCGGGACGGCCAAGAGACCCCGTACTTC
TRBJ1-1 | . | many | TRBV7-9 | CASSFSDEAFF | TGTGCCAGCAGCTTCTCAGATGAAGCTTTCTTT
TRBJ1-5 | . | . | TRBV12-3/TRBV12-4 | CASSFGQGQQPQHF | TGTGCCAGCAGTTTCGGCCAGGGTCAGCAGCCCCAGCATTTT
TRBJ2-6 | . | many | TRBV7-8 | CASSLRTDSGANVLTF | TGTGCCAGCAGCCTCCGGACAGACTCTGGGGCCAACGTCCTGACTTTC
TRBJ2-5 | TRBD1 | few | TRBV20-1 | CSARVIDRGQETQYF | TGCAGTGCTAGAGTTATAGACAGGGGCCAAGAGACCCAGTACTTC
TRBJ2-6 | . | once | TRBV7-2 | CASSLPISGANVLTF | TGTGCCAGCAGCTTACCCATCTCTGGGGCCAACGTCCTGACTTTC
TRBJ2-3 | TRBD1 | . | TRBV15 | CDTSRETGGADTQYF | TGTGACACCAGCAGAGAGACAGGGGGCGCAGATACTCAGTATTTT
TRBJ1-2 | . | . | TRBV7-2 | CASSNGGVDKIYGYTF | TGTGCCAGCAGCAATGGAGGGGTGGACAAAATCTATGGCTACACCTTC
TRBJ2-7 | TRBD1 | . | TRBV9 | CASGPVGQGAYEQYF | TGTGCCAGCGGCCCGGTGGGACAGGGCGCCTACGAGCAGTACTTC
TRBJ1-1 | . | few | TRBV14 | CASSQAGSTEAFF | TGTGCCAGCAGCCAAGCAGGGTCCACTGAAGCTTTCTTT
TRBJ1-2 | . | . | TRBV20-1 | CSASGYPF | TGCAGTGCTAGCGGGTATCCCTTC
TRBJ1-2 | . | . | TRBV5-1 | CASSLQVDYGYTF | TGCGCCAGCAGCTTGCAGGTTGACTATGGCTACACCTTC
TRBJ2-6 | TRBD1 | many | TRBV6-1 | CASSWGTGTVGANVLTF | TGTGCCAGCAGTTGGGGGACAGGGACAGTGGGTGCCAACGTCCTGACTTTC
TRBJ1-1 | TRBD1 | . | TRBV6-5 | CASSYFRGQTEAFF | TGTGCCAGCAGTTACTTCAGGGGGCAAACTGAAGCTTTCTTT
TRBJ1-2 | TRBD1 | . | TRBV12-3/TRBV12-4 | CASSWDSHGYTF | TGTGCCAGCAGTTGGGACAGTCATGGCTACACCTTC
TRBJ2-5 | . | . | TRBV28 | CASSPTGWQETQYF | TGTGCCAGCAGTCCTACAGGGTGGCAAGAGACCCAGTACTTC
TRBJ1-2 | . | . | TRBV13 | CASSLGSQGINGYTF | TGTGCCAGCAGCTTAGGTTCCCAGGGAATTAATGGCTACACCTTC
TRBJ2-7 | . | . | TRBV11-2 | CASSPRQVYEQYF | TGTGCCAGCAGCCCTCGACAGGTCTACGAGCAGTACTTC
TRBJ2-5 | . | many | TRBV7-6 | CASSNMGGRAEETQYF | TGTGCCAGCAGCAACATGGGGGGCCGGGCGGAGGAGACCCAGTACTTC
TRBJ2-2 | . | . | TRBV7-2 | CASSPGNRIITGELFF | TGTGCCAGCAGCCCCGGGAATAGGATAATCACCGGGGAGCTGTTTTTT
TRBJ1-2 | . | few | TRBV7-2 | CASTLQGDGYGYTF | TGTGCCAGCACTCTTCAAGGGGATGGGTATGGCTACACCTTC
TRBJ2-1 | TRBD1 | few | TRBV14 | CASSSPRDRGPYNEQFF | TGTGCCAGCAGCTCTCCCCGGGACAGGGGGCCTTACAATGAGCAGTTCTTC
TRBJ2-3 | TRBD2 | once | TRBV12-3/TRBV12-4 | CASIRGGLGVDTQYF | TGTGCCAGCATCCGGGGGGGCCTTGGAGTAGATACGCAGTATTTT
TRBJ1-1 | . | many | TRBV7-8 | CASTPTEMNTEAFF | TGTGCCAGCACCCCGACAGAAATGAACACTGAAGCTTTCTTT
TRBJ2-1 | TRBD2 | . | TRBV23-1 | CASSLAGGPLGKLSEQFF | TGCGCCAGCAGTCTAGCGGGGGGGCCACTTGGAAAGTTGAGTGAGCAGTTCTTC
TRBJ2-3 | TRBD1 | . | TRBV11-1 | CASRGTAYTDTQYF | TGTGCCAGCAGGGGGACAGCTTACACAGATACGCAGTATTTT
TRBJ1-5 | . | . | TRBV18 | CASSPDRYQPQHF | TGTGCCAGCTCACCTGACAGATATCAGCCCCAGCATTTT
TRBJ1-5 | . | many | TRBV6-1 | CASSAGISQPQHF | TGTGCCAGCAGTGCGGGGATCAGTCAGCCCCAGCATTTT
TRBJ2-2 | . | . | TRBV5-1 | CASRDNTHFNTGELFF | TGCGCCAGTCGAGATAACACACACTTTAACACCGGGGAGCTGTTTTTT
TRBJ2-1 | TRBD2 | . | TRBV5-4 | CASSLRGTSGVNEQFF | TGTGCCAGCAGCTTGAGGGGGACTAGCGGGGTTAATGAGCAGTTCTTC
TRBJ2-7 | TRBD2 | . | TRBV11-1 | CASSLGLAGGPIYEQYF | TGTGCCAGCAGCTTAGGACTAGCGGGCGGACCCATCTACGAGCAGTACTTC
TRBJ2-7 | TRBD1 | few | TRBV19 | CATRPGTGTYEQYF | TGTGCCACTAGACCCGGGACAGGGACCTACGAGCAGTACTTC
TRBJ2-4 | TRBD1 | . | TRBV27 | CASSPTTGGGIQYF | TGTGCCAGCAGTCCCACGACAGGGGGCGGCATTCAGTACTTC
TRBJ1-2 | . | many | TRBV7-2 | CASSLTYGYTF | TGTGCCAGCAGCCTAACATATGGCTACACCTTC
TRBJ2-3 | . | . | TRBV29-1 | CSVALTGVDTQYF | TGCAGCGTGGCCCTGACGGGAGTAGATACGCAGTATTTT
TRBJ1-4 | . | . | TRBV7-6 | CAIEPATNEKLFF | TGTGCCATTGAACCTGCAACTAATGAAAAACTGTTTTTT
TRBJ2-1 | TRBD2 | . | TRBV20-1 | CSALIAGGPAKNEQFF | TGCAGTGCTCTAATAGCGGGGGGGCCGGCTAAAAATGAGCAGTTCTTC
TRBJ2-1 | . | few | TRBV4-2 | CASSQERGSSYNEQFF | TGTGCCAGCAGCCAAGAACGGGGGAGCTCCTACAATGAGCAGTTCTTC
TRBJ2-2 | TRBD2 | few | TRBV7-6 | CASNSGEDTGELFF | TGTGCCAGCAATAGCGGGGAGGACACCGGGGAGCTGTTTTTT
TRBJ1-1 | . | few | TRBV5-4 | CASSLDSGRRAEAFF | TGTGCCAGCAGCTTGGATAGCGGGCGTAGGGCTGAAGCTTTCTTT
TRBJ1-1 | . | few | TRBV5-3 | CASSSGTQEAFF | TGTGCCAGCAGCTCTGGGACGCAAGAAGCTTTCTTT
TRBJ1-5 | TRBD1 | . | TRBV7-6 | CASSPGTGGGTQHF | TGTGCCAGCAGCCCGGGGACAGGGGGGGGGACCCAGCATTTT
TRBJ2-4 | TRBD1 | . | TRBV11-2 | CASSSSGTGLWNIQYF | TGTGCCAGCAGCTCCTCCGGGACAGGGTTATGGAACATTCAGTACTTC
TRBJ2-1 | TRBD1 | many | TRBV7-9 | CASSRPGQGVHEQFF | TGTGCCAGCAGCAGGCCGGGACAGGGAGTTCATGAGCAGTTCTTC
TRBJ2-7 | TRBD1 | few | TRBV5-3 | CASSLAGQGVLEQYF | TGTGCCAGCAGCCTTGCGGGACAGGGGGTTCTCGAGCAGTACTTC
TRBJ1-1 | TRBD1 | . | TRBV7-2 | CASSFGQVTAAFF | TGTGCCAGCAGCTTTGGACAGGTCACTGCAGCTTTCTTT
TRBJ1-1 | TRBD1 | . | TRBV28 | CASSEQGADTEAFF | TGTGCCAGCAGCGAACAGGGGGCGGATACTGAAGCTTTCTTT
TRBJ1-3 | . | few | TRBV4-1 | CASSPAPGGNTIYF | TGCGCCAGCAGCCCTGCCCCTGGGGGAAACACCATATATTTT
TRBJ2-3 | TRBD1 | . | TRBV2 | CASSKDRDRGRNTQYF | TGTGCCAGCAGTAAAGACCGTGACAGGGGGCGTAATACGCAGTATTTT